One sample yielded the 15 T cell receptor beta chains listed below, sequenced in a study of blood T cells in healthy people across ages. The second PCR ran roughly 7 to 12 cycles with a sample-barcoded 5' primer and J-beta primers. TCRdb re-called the 5' RACE reads through MiXCR, storing one row per CDR3 protein. This table holds 1.5 million to 1.8 million distinct CDR3 sequences, about 45% found once. Sequencing input: blood. The receptor source for this set is a woman younger than 30 in good health.

The chain carries TRBV9 and TRBJ1-1, with unresolved D. The germline V and J ends were trimmed by 0 bases and 5 bases, with 14 bases remaining between them. Germline values: CDR1 SGDLS, CDR2 YYNGEE. The length of the CDR3 is 15 residues. The CDR3 loop reads CASSVAFGVGTEAFF. CDR3 bases: TGTGCCAGCAGCGTAGCCTTCGGGGTGGGGACTGAAGCTTTCTTT.

The CDR3 nucleotides read TGTTCCAACAGGGGGATGAACACTGAAGCTTTCTTT. Translation: CSNRGMNTEAFF. The chain employs TRBV7-9 and TRBJ1-1, with 8 bases that match TRBD1. Germline V gene sequence: CDR1 SEHNR, CDR2 FQNEAQ (reference sequence). The CDR3 has 12 amino acids.

The sample holds a few counts of this clonotype. V usage is TRBV15 and J usage is TRBJ1-2; no definite D call. Germline V lookup: CDR1 LNHNV, CDR2 YYDKDF (reference sequence). This CDR3 is 17 amino acids long. Trimming took off 0 bases at V and 5 bases at J, with 19 bases between the two ends. The CDR3 loop reads CATSRDPWAGSGYGYTF. The CDR3 bases are TGTGCCACCAGCAGAGATCCCTGGGCGGGCAGTGGTTATGGCTACACCTTC.

This clonotype was detected only a few times. This sequence joins TRBV4-2 and TRBJ2-3; TRBD2 matches 8 bases. After removal of 0 bases from V and 3 bases from J, the junction contained 8 bases not matched to a gene. The CDR3 sequence is 17 residues long. Germline V gene lookup returns CDR1 LGHNA and CDR2 YNFKEQ. In DNA, the CDR3 is TGTGCCAGCAGCCAAGATAGGAGTAGCGGGATAACAGATACGCAGTATTTT. It is translated as CASSQDRSSGITDTQYF.

This clonotype occurred a few times. The J gene is TRBJ2-1, the V gene TRBV7-9; TRBD2 agrees at 7 bases. V dropped 4 bases and J dropped 3; count of bases not matched to a gene: 6. CDR1 and CDR2 (germline): SEHNR, FQNEAQ (reference sequence). The length of the CDR3 is 15 residues. The CDR3: CASSYPGLNYNEQFF. Here the CDR3 DNA reads TGTGCCAGCAGCTACCCGGGACTAAACTACAATGAGCAGTTCTTC.

This clonotype was counted only a few times. J is TRBJ2-1 and V is TRBV29-1, with a weak D call TRBD2 (6 bases). CDR1 and CDR2 (germline): SQVTM, ANQGSEA. This CDR3 region has 16 residues. Trimming removed 4 bases from V and 4 bases from J, with 20 bases in between. This chain's CDR3 is CSVVIPGRLEYNEQFF. CDR3 DNA sequence: TGCAGCGTTGTAATACCGGGGCGACTAGAGTACAATGAGCAGTTCTTC.

A note on this clonotype: The junction and the germline gene differ at one end; a read error may be behind it. The J gene is TRBJ2-3, the V gene TRBV11-2; D is unclear. The CDR3 covers 16 residues. Germline assignment: CDR1 SGHAT and CDR2 FQNNGV. CDR3 DNA: TGTGCCAGCAGCTTAGATCTGGGCGGCAGCACAGATGCGCAGTATTTT. It is translated as CASSLDLGGSTDAQYF.

CDR3 loop: CSVMRGRPEQYF. CDR3 bases: TGCAGTGTTATGAGGGGGCGCCCCGAGCAGTACTTC. The chain uses TRBV20-1 and TRBJ2-7, with 7 positions matching TRBD1. Germline V gene data show CDR1 as DFQATT and CDR2 as SNEGSKA (reference sequence). This CDR3 is built from 12 residues. The junction had 9 bases not matched to a gene; V was cut back by 7 bases and J by 6 bases.

The rearrangement links TRBV3-1 to TRBJ2-1; TRBD1 matches at 8 bases. The CDR3 is 16 amino acids. Germline-derived CDR1 and CDR2 are LGHDT and YNNKEL (reference sequence). With 0 bases clipped from V and 12 bases from J, the junction kept 13 bases outside the gene matches. The CDR3 region has the DNA TGTGCCAGCAGCCAAGACATGGGGACAGGCTGGGTTGGGCAGTTCTTC. This gives the protein CASSQDMGTGWVGQFF.

This clonotype appeared many times. This chain links TRBV7-2 with TRBJ2-1, with TRBD2 matching over 13 bases. Looked up from germline, CDR1 is SGHTA and CDR2 is FQGNSA. V lost 0 bases, J lost 7 bases, and 0 bases stayed unmatched. This CDR3 contains 15 residues. CDR3 loop: CASSLAGLAGNEQFF. The CDR3 DNA reads as TGTGCCAGCAGCTTAGCGGGACTAGCGGGAAATGAGCAGTTCTTC.

The gene calls are TRBV7-2 and TRBJ2-3, with D maybe TRBD2 (5 bases). Germline assignment: CDR1 SGHTA and CDR2 FQGNSA. The CDR3 sequence is 12 residues long. DNA for the CDR3: TGTGTCGGAGGAGGTAACACAGATACGCAGTATTTT. Translation: CVGGGNTDTQYF.

The chain uses TRBV12-3 or TRBV12-4 and TRBJ2-3, with 9 bases matching TRBD1. Losses at the gene ends were 1 base for V and 2 bases for J; bases not matched to a gene: 4. The CDR3 contains 16 residues. The DNA for the CDR3 is TGTGCCAGCAGTTTAGGGGACAGGGACAACACAGATACGCAGTATTTT. It translates to CASSLGDRDNTDTQYF.

This clonotype was counted at least ten times. The chain employs TRBV4-2 and TRBJ2-7; D unresolved. Germline V gene lookup returns CDR1 LGHNA and CDR2 YNFKEQ. The CDR3 runs to 13 residues. The germline V and J ends were trimmed by 0 bases and 2 bases, with 5 bases remaining between them. CDR3 region: CASSQDQTYEQYF. Here the CDR3 DNA reads TGTGCCAGCAGCCAAGACCAGACCTACGAGCAGTACTTC.

The rearrangement links TRBV6-2 or TRBV6-3 to TRBJ2-7; D perhaps matches TRBD1 (5 bases). The V end was cut by 4 bases, the J end by 0 bases, with 13 bases between. The germline gives CDR1 MNHEY, CDR2 SVGEGT. The CDR3 has 15 amino acids. This CDR3 is CASSFHRISSYEQYF. DNA for the CDR3: TGTGCCAGCAGTTTCCACAGGATTAGCTCCTACGAGCAGTACTTC.

About this clonotype itself: One end of the junction is discordant with germline, which a read error may explain. The rearrangement joins TRBV5-1 to TRBJ2-3, with D possibly matching TRBD2 (5 bases). Germline values: CDR1 SGHRS, CDR2 YFSETQ. The CDR3 loop spans 15 amino acids. The CDR3 DNA sequence: TGCGCAAGCAGCTTGGCGAAGCGGAACACAGATACGCTGTATTTT. Encoded protein: CASSLAKRNTDTLYF.